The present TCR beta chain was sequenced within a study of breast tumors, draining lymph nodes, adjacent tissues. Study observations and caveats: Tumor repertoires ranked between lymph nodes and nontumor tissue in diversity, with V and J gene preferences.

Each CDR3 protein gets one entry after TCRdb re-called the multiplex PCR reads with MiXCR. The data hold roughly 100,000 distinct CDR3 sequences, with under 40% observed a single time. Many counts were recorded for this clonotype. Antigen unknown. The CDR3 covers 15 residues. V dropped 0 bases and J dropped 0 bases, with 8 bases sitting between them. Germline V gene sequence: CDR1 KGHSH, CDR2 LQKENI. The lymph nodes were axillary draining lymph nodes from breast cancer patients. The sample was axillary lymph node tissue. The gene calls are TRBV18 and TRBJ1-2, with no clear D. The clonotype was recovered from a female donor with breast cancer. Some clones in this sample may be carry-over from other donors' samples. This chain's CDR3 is CASSPPGDTNYGYTF. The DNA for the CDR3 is TGTGCCAGCTCACCACCTGGAGACACTAACTATGGCTACACCTTC.